One sample yielded the 20 T cell receptor beta chains listed below, sequenced in a study of shared clonotypes between healthy human individuals. Here immunoSEQ multiplex PCR was the method, and the copy in TCRdb shows in-frame clones only, minus some. The table includes a few million clones, approximately 95% detected once. Sequenced input: naive CD4+ T cells from PBMCs. The subset is: CD45RA+ positively selected. Receptors were obtained from a man younger than 35 in good health. Some clones in this sample may be carry-over from other donors' samples.

The chain links TRBV15 to TRBJ2-5; the D gene could be TRBD1 or TRBD2 (5 bases each). V lost 1 base and J lost 7, with 19 bases in between. Germline V lookup: CDR1 LNHNV, CDR2 YYDKDF (reference sequence). The CDR3 contains 16 residues. CDR3 protein: CATSRAGGRAAGTQYF. In DNA, the CDR3 is TGTGCCACCAGCAGAGCTGGGGGTAGGGCCGCCGGGACCCAGTACTTC.

CDR3 DNA sequence: TGTGCCAGCAGTAATCTAGGGGGACTTTACAATGAGCAGTTCTTC. This translates into CASSNLGGLYNEQFF. The genes are TRBV6-1 and TRBJ2-1, with D perhaps given as TRBD1 or TRBD2 (6 bases each). Per germline, CDR1 MNHNS and CDR2 SASEGT. V lost 5 bases and J lost 4, with 15 bases in between. The CDR3 is 15 amino acids.

The count of this clone is one. V is TRBV18 and J is TRBJ2-2, with TRBD2 as a possible D gene (6 bases). CDR3 size: 14 residues. V shed 3 bases and J shed 6 bases, with 11 bases lying between them. Germline values: CDR1 KGHSH, CDR2 LQKENI. The CDR3 region is CASSPNWGAGELFF. CDR3 DNA sequence: TGTGCCAGCTCACCGAATTGGGGGGCCGGGGAGCTGTTTTTT.

This clone has only one observation. This chain connects TRBV28 to TRBJ1-5, with a weak D call TRBD1 (6 bases). Per the germline V gene, CDR1 is MDHEN and CDR2 is SYDVKM. Trimming cost V 5 bases and J 0 bases, with 11 bases left between them. This CDR3 contains 15 residues. In nucleotides, the CDR3 is TGTGCCAGCAGTATCCTAGGGGGTAGCAATCAGCCCCAGCATTTT. Protein product: CASSILGGSNQPQHF.

Remarks on this clone: The identical CDR3 is also encoded by other nucleotide sequences in the sample. The V call is TRBV28, the J call TRBJ2-2; weak D call: TRBD2 (6 bases). This CDR3 spans 15 amino acids. The germline CDR1 and CDR2 sequences are MDHEN and SYDVKM. Trimming pared 3 bases from V and 2 bases from J, leaving 10 bases between. DNA of the CDR3: TGTGCCAGCAGTTTGGGGGGAGAAAACACCGGGGAGCTGTTTTTT. The encoded protein is CASSLGGENTGELFF.

J is TRBJ2-5 and V is TRBV25-1; 9 nucleotides agree with TRBD1. CDR1 is MGHDK and CDR2 is SYGVNS in the germline V gene. The CDR3 has 14 residues. V was clipped by 5 bases and J by 5 bases; unmatched bases: 6. The CDR3 sequence: CASSWDRDGETQYF. In DNA form, the CDR3 reads TGTGCCAGCAGTTGGGACAGGGATGGGGAGACCCAGTACTTC.

The CDR3 protein is CASSHLEANTEAFF. CDR3 bases: TGCGCCAGCAGTCACCTCGAGGCGAACACTGAAGCTTTCTTT. The V gene is TRBV4-1, the J gene TRBJ1-1, with D uncertain. Per the germline V gene, CDR1 is MGHRA and CDR2 is YSYEKL. There are 14 residues in the CDR3. V was clipped by 6 bases and J by 1 base, with 12 bases between them.

The V gene is TRBV15, the J gene TRBJ2-6; D ambiguous. The CDR3 runs to 16 residues. CDR1 is LNHNV, CDR2 YYDKDF, per germline (reference sequence). V was clipped by 5 bases and J by 0 bases, with 11 bases between them. The CDR3, as DNA: TGTGCCACCAGCTCTCCTGAGAGCTCTGGGGCCAACGTCCTGACTTTC. Its protein is CATSSPESSGANVLTF. Based on the CDR3 plus reference TRBV15 and TRBJ2-6, the full variable domain is DAMVIQNPRYQVTQFGKPVTLSCSQTLNHNVMYWYQQKSSQAPKLLFHYYDKDFNNEADTPDNFQSRRPNTSFCFLDIRSPGLGDTAMYLCATSSPESSGANVLTFGAGSRLTVL.

Note on this clone: Other nucleotide sequences from this sample produce the same CDR3. The CDR3 bases are TGCGCCAGCAGCTTGGAGGGTAACACCGGGGAGCTGTTTTTT. Translated: CASSLEGNTGELFF. The rearrangement joins TRBV5-1 to TRBJ2-2; D not certain. Germline CDR1 is SGHRS and CDR2 is YFSETQ. CDR3 length equals 14 residues. Trimming shortened V by 0 bases and J by 2 bases, and 5 bases separated the two germline ends. The full variable domain, completed using reference TRBV5-1 and TRBJ2-2, is KAGVTQTPRYLIKTRGQQVTLSCSPISGHRSVSWYQQTPGQGLQFLFEYFSETQRNKGNFPGRFSGRQFSNSRSEMNVSTLELGDSALYLCASSLEGNTGELFFGEGSRLTVL.

J is TRBJ2-7 and V is TRBV5-4; D is possibly TRBD1 (5 bases). V was shortened by 4 bases and J by 2 bases, with 10 bases between the two germline ends. Germline lookup yields CDR1 SGHNT and CDR2 YYREEE (reference sequence). The CDR3 is 13 residues long. CDR3 nucleotide sequence: TGTGCCAGCAGCATCGTAGGGGCCTACGAGCAGTACTTC. This encodes CASSIVGAYEQYF.

The rearrangement links TRBV15 to TRBJ2-3, with TRBD1 identical over 10 bases. Germline V CDR1 and CDR2: LNHNV, YYDKDF (reference sequence). The CDR3 totals 15 residues. J lost 6 bases, V lost 3 bases, and 6 bases had no gene match. DNA for the CDR3: TGTGCCACCAGCAGGGGACAGGGGACCATGGATACGCAGTATTTT. Residues: CATSRGQGTMDTQYF.

This chain joins TRBV5-6 and TRBJ2-5; weak D call: TRBD2 (6 bases). This CDR3 spans 16 amino acids. Germline V lookup: CDR1 SGHDT, CDR2 YYEEEE. V lost 0 bases to trimming and J lost 0 bases, with 12 bases between them. CDR3 coding DNA: TGTGCCAGCAGCTTGGCGGGGGTCCTGTACCAAGAGACCCAGTACTTC. Its protein is CASSLAGVLYQETQYF. Looking up the rest from reference TRBV5-6 and TRBJ2-5 gives the full variable domain: DAGVTQSPTHLIKTRGQQVTLRCSPKSGHDTVSWYQQALGQGPQFIFQYYEEEERQRGNFPDRFSGHQFPNYSSELNVNALLLGDSALYLCASSLAGVLYQETQYFGPGTRLLVL.

The chain couples TRBV6-6 to TRBJ2-2; 8 bases line up with TRBD1. Germline V gene sequence: CDR1 MNHNY, CDR2 SVGAGI (reference sequence). This CDR3 contains 14 residues. V shed 6 bases, J shed 6 bases, and the junction held 6 bases outside the gene matches. The CDR3 DNA is TGTGCCAGCAGCCTCGGGACAGGAGCCGGGGAGCTGTTTTTT. Protein: CASSLGTGAGELFF.

The chain links TRBV4-1 to TRBJ1-2; D unresolved. CDR1 is MGHRA and CDR2 is YSYEKL in the germline V gene. The CDR3 consists of 15 residues. Trimming cost V 1 base and J 0 bases, with 9 bases left between them. The CDR3 DNA sequence: TGCGCCAGCAGCCAAGTTGGCAGTTCTAACTATGGCTACACCTTC. Translated, it gives CASSQVGSSNYGYTF.

This chain joins TRBV28 and TRBJ2-4, with 7 bases matching TRBD2. Germline loops: CDR1 MDHEN, CDR2 SYDVKM. V was clipped by 4 bases and J by 6 bases; unmatched bases: 9. This CDR3 is built from 15 residues. The CDR3 DNA reads as TGTGCCAGCAGTTCGCCAGCGGGGAAGGGAAACATTCAGTACTTC. Translating gives CASSSPAGKGNIQYF.

This chain joins TRBV19 and TRBJ2-1; D gene uncertain. The CDR3 extends over 12 amino acids. CDR1 and CDR2 (germline): LNHDA, SQIVND (reference sequence). V lost 3 bases and J 10 bases, leaving 10 bases between the germline ends. This CDR3 reads CASSMSPEEQFF. The CDR3 DNA sequence: TGTGCCAGTAGTATGAGCCCCGAAGAGCAGTTCTTC.

This chain connects TRBV6-5 to TRBJ1-1; 9 nucleotides align to TRBD1. The CDR3 has 15 amino acids. Germline assignment: CDR1 MNHEY and CDR2 SVGAGI. J was trimmed by 5 bases and V by 1 base; bases with no gene match: 5. The CDR3 region is CASSYWGQGRTEAFF. Written as DNA, the CDR3 is TGTGCCAGCAGTTACTGGGGACAGGGACGAACTGAAGCTTTCTTT.

The genes are TRBV9 and TRBJ1-1, with a tentative D call TRBD1 (5 bases). The CDR3 runs 17 residues. V was pared by 2 bases and J by 3 bases, with 20 bases between. The V gene's germline CDR1 is SGDLS and CDR2 YYNGEE. CDR3 region: CASSVSREPHRHTEAFF. Here the CDR3 DNA reads TGTGCCAGCAGCGTGTCCAGGGAACCCCATCGGCACACTGAAGCTTTCTTT.

The CDR3 here is CASSIGGKTGELFF. CDR3 sequence (DNA): TGTGCCAGTAGTATAGGGGGGAAAACCGGGGAGCTGTTTTTT. This rearrangement joins TRBV19 to TRBJ2-2; the D call may be TRBD1 or TRBD2 (5 bases each). In germline, CDR1 is LNHDA, CDR2 SQIVND (reference sequence). This CDR3 is built from 14 residues. V lost 1 base and J 5 bases, leaving 8 bases between the germline ends.

V is TRBV9 and J is TRBJ2-1, with TRBD1 as a possible D gene (7 bases). Germline V gene lookup returns CDR1 SGDLS and CDR2 YYNGEE. V was trimmed by 1 base and J by 9 bases, leaving 14 bases between them. The CDR3 contains 14 residues. CDR3 in DNA: TGTGCCAGCAGCGTATTGCCCCAGGGGGGTGAGCAGTTCTTC. The encoded protein is CASSVLPQGGEQFF.